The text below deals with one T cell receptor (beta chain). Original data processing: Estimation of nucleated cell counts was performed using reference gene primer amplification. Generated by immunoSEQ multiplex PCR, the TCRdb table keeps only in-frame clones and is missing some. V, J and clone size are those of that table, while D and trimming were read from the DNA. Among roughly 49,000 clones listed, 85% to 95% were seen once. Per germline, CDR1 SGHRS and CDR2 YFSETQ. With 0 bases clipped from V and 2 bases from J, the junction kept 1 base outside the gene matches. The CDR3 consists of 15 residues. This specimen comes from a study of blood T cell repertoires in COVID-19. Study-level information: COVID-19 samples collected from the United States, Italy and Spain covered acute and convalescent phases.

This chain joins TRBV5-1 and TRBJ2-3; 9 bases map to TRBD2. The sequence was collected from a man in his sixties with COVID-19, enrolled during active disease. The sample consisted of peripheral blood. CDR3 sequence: CASSLERGVTDTQYF. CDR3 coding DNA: TGCGCCAGCAGCTTGGAGCGGGGGGTCACAGATACGCAGTATTTT.